The source of this T cell receptor (beta chain) is a study of blood T cell repertoires in COVID-19. Participants had their cohort set by participant-reported clinical history. Sequenced by immunoSEQ multiplex PCR; TCRdb stores in-frame clones only, minus some. The data contain 110,000 to 150,000 clones, roughly 89% of them singletons. This CDR3 has 14 amino acids. Germline CDR1 is SGHTA and CDR2 is FQGNSA. Between the trimmed V and J ends, which lost 4 bases and 7 bases, there was a span of 14 bases. The TCR sequence derives from a man aged 45-65 years who had recovered from COVID-19. The genes are TRBV7-2 and TRBJ2-1; D not resolved. The sample was PBMCs or T cells enriched from blood (not recorded which). The CDR3 region is CASSSQPLGNEQFF. The CDR3 nucleotides read TGTGCCAGCAGCTCCCAACCTCTCGGGAATGAGCAGTTCTTC.